The table lists the clone carrying this T cell receptor beta chain with many counts. This sample is drawn from a study of T cells in Graves' hyperthyroidism and ophthalmopathy. Amplified TCR beta CDR3 regions derived from RNA transcripts. The HTBI primer set drove a first-round RT-PCR of the TCR CDR3. TCRdb called the multiplex PCR reads again in MiXCR, with one record for every CDR3 protein. The top ten hold around 30% of the sample, which has nearly 250,000 distinct CDR3 sequences, roughly 15% seen once. CDR3 length: 14 amino acids. Germline CDR1 SGHTA, CDR2 FQGTGA. With V trimmed by 5 bases and J by 6 bases, 6 bases remained unmatched.

Specimen: blood. This clonotype was sampled from a woman aged 18-35 years with Graves' ophthalmopathy. This sequence joins TRBV7-3 and TRBJ2-1; 8 positions match TRBD1. CDR3 sequence reads: CASSLDRVANEQFF. CDR3 DNA: TGTGCCAGCAGCCTGGACAGGGTTGCCAATGAGCAGTTCTTC.